This TCR beta chain was profiled in a study of OX40 agonist ivuxolimab in advanced cancers. Study-level information: The study treated patients with ivuxolimab, an agonistic anti-OX40 (CD134) antibody. Patients in dose escalation had liver, melanoma, kidney or head and neck cancers. Study-level results: Relatively little clonal expansion, among the lowest observed, appeared in partial responders at 0.1-3.0 mg/kg. Average numbers of expanded clones were greater in CD8+ T cells than in CD4+.

On this clone itself: Its cognate antigen is unknown.

Trimming cost V 1 base and J 2 bases, with 5 bases left between them. The germline CDR1 and CDR2 sequences are LGHNA and YNFKEQ. The CDR3 is 13 residues long. This table comes from immunoSEQ multiplex PCR, and its TCRdb copy is limited to in-frame clones, with some not included. The sample shows about 120,000 clones, around 87% of them seen only once. The specimen was CD4+ or CD8+ T cells sorted from blood, collected in a trial of the OX40 agonist ivuxolimab. The receptor comes from an adult with an advanced solid tumor such as melanoma, head and neck, liver or kidney cancer. This chain connects TRBV4-2 to TRBJ2-5, with D perhaps matching TRBD2 (5 bases). CDR3 protein: CASSQGTQETQYF. The CDR3 coding sequence is TGTGCCAGCAGCCAAGGGACTCAAGAGACCCAGTACTTC.